Below are 27 T cell receptor beta chains sequenced from a single sample in a study of beta chain features in type 1 diabetes. cDNA synthesis used the whole RNA isolate, giving expressed TCRB sequences. Some clones are missing from TCRdb's copy, which holds only in-frame ones; the method was immunoSEQ multiplex PCR. The sample lists approximately 470,000 clones; approximately 31% were seen once. Sequencing used naive CD4+ T cells from blood. The receptors derive from a man between 18 and 29 years old in good health.

The rearrangement uses TRBV30 and TRBJ2-1; D is ambiguous. Trimming stripped 3 bases from V and 4 bases from J, with 7 bases between. Germline CDR1 is GTSNPN and CDR2 is SVGIG (reference sequence). This CDR3 region has 12 residues. This CDR3 reads CAWRAAYNEQFF. CDR3 bases: TGTGCCTGGAGGGCCGCTTACAATGAGCAGTTCTTC.

The table lists this clone with a few counts. Additional DNA sequences in this sample encode the identical CDR3. V is TRBV29-1 and J is TRBJ2-3, with D hard to call. V was cut by 7 bases and J by 3 bases, with 11 bases left in between. The germline gives CDR1 SQVTM, CDR2 ANQGSEA. There are 12 residues in the CDR3. The CDR3 region is CSADLGTDTQYF. The CDR3 DNA follows: TGCAGCGCCGACCTGGGGACAGATACGCAGTATTTT.

CDR3 DNA sequence: TGTGCCTGGAGTAAGTGGGCCACCGGGGAGCTGTTTTTT. Its protein product is CAWSKWATGELFF. The chain uses TRBV30 and TRBJ2-2; D is unclear. CDR1 is GTSNPN and CDR2 is SVGIG in the germline V gene (reference sequence). V was trimmed by 2 bases and J by 4 bases, leaving 8 bases between them. CDR3 length equals 13 residues.

This clone was observed a handful of times. J is TRBJ2-5 and V is TRBV5-1; perhaps D is TRBD1 or TRBD2 (5 bases each). Trimming removed 4 bases from V and 5 bases from J, with 18 bases in between. Germline CDR1 SGHRS, CDR2 YFSETQ. This CDR3 has 15 residues. Here the CDR3 reads CASSGGSTEEETQYF. Written as DNA, the CDR3 is TGCGCCAGCAGCGGGGGATCGACAGAGGAGGAGACCCAGTACTTC.

This clone appeared a few times. The V call is TRBV2, the J call TRBJ2-1; maybe TRBD2 (5 bases). The CDR3 has 13 amino acids. Trimming stripped 8 bases from V and 4 bases from J, with 12 bases between. CDR1 is SNHLY, CDR2 FYNNEI, per germline. CDR3 sequence reads: CASSLQRYNEQFF. CDR3 in DNA: TGTGCCAGCTCCCTCCAGCGGTACAATGAGCAGTTCTTC.

The rearrangement joins TRBV18 to TRBJ2-1; D is possibly TRBD1 (6 bases). Germline values: CDR1 KGHSH, CDR2 LQKENI. The V end was cut by 3 bases, the J end by 5 bases, with 8 bases between. CDR3 size: 13 residues. CDR3 amino acids: CASSPWTDNEQFF. CDR3 bases: TGTGCCAGCTCACCGTGGACAGACAATGAGCAGTTCTTC.

This clone showed up just a few times. V and J are TRBV7-3 and TRBJ2-3; no clear D gene. The CDR3 is made up of 13 amino acids. From germline, CDR1 is SGHTA and CDR2 FQGTGA. The V gene lost 6 bases and the J gene lost 8 bases, with 15 bases spanning the gap. The DNA for the CDR3 is TGTGCCAGCAGTCCTTGGCCGTCGGGTACGCAGTATTTT. Amino acid sequence: CASSPWPSGTQYF.

This clone was seen a few times. This chain uses TRBV21-1 with TRBJ2-4; the D call TRBD2 from the table was never checked on the DNA. TRBV21-1 is labeled a pseudogene. CDR3 length: 10 amino acids. The CDR3 reads CASPGDIQYF. CDR3 in DNA: TGTGCCAGCCCGGGGGACATTCAGTACTTC.

This chain links TRBV30 with TRBJ2-5; maybe TRBD2 (6 bases). The CDR3 covers 13 residues. Per the germline V gene, CDR1 is GTSNPN and CDR2 is SVGIG (reference sequence). V lost 0 bases and J 5 bases, leaving 10 bases between the germline ends. The CDR3 nucleotides read TGTGCCTGGAGTGTACCGGCGGGGGAGACCCAGTACTTC. Residues: CAWSVPAGETQYF.

This clone was counted only a few times. The chain couples TRBV10-3 to TRBJ2-2, with 7 bases that match TRBD1. Losses at the gene ends were 6 bases for V and 3 bases for J; bases not matched to a gene: 4. Germline CDR1 ENHRY, CDR2 SYGVKD. The CDR3 has 14 residues. The CDR3 reads CAIRTGQHTGELFF. The DNA of the CDR3 is TGTGCCATCAGGACGGGACAGCACACCGGGGAGCTGTTTTTT.

This clone was observed a few times. The chain combines TRBV19 with TRBJ2-7; a possible D gene is TRBD1 (6 bases). This CDR3 contains 13 residues. The germline V gene encodes CDR1 LNHDA and CDR2 SQIVND (reference sequence). The germline V and J ends were trimmed by 4 bases and 3 bases, with 10 bases remaining between them. Here the CDR3 reads CASSRWGRYEQYF. The CDR3 nucleotides are TGTGCCAGTAGTAGGTGGGGGCGCTACGAGCAGTACTTC. Filled out from reference TRBV19 and TRBJ2-7, the complete variable domain reads DGGITQSPKYLFRKEGQNVTLSCEQNLNHDAMYWYRQDPGQGLRLIYYSQIVNDFQKGDIAEGYSVSREKKESFPLTVTSAQKNPTAFYLCASSRWGRYEQYFGPGTRLTVT.

The V gene is TRBV9, the J gene TRBJ2-1, with D perhaps assigned TRBD1 or TRBD2 (5 bases each). The CDR3 spans 15 residues. Germline V gene lookup returns CDR1 SGDLS and CDR2 YYNGEE. V was trimmed by 0 bases and J by 5 bases, leaving 12 bases between them. The CDR3 region has the DNA TGTGCCAGCAGCGTAGGACGGGGCCTCGACAATGAGCAGTTCTTC. It yields the protein CASSVGRGLDNEQFF.

This clone was seen a handful of times. Other DNA sequences of this sample code for an identical CDR3. The chain carries TRBV18 and TRBJ2-5; 7 positions match TRBD1. V lost 0 bases and J lost 4; bases outside the gene matches: 2. CDR1 KGHSH and CDR2 LQKENI come from the germline V gene. CDR3 length: 14 residues. The CDR3 reads CASSPPTGTETQYF. The CDR3 DNA follows: TGTGCCAGCTCACCACCGACAGGGACAGAGACCCAGTACTTC.

The V gene is TRBV27, the J gene TRBJ2-7; 9 bases are a match to TRBD1. The CDR3 covers 16 residues. Trimming removed 5 bases from V and 4 bases from J; junction bases left unmatched: 12. Looked up from germline, CDR1 is MNHEY and CDR2 is SMNVEV (reference sequence). The CDR3 coding sequence is TGTGCCAGCAGTCCGCAACCCCGGGACAGGGTTTACGAGCAGTACTTC. Translated, it gives CASSPQPRDRVYEQYF.

This clone has at least ten counts. V is TRBV30 and J is TRBJ2-6; D uncertain. Germline V gives CDR1 GTSNPN, CDR2 SVGIG (reference sequence). Trimming shortened V by 8 bases and J by 7 bases, and 12 bases separated the two germline ends. This CDR3 contains 12 residues. The CDR3 nucleotides are TGTGCCCAATCACTGGGCGCCAACGTCCTGACTTTC. Encoded protein: CAQSLGANVLTF.

The chain carries TRBV7-6 and TRBJ2-1, with D unresolved. The CDR3 runs to 14 residues. V gave up 1 base and J gave up 8 bases, with 12 bases separating them. CDR1 is SGHVS, CDR2 FNYEAQ, per germline. The CDR3 DNA is TGTGCCAGCAGCTTAGAGGTCGGTCTGGATGAGCAGTTCTTC. Protein product: CASSLEVGLDEQFF. The full variable domain, rest sourced from reference TRBV7-6 and TRBJ2-1, is GAGVSQSPRYKVTKRGQDVALRCDPISGHVSLYWYRQALGQGPEFLTYFNYEAQQDKSGLPNDRFSAERPEGSISTLTIQRTEQRDSAMYRCASSLEVGLDEQFFGPGTRLTVL.

The rearrangement links TRBV9 to TRBJ2-1; the D is unclear. V lost 1 base and J 8 bases, leaving 10 bases between the germline ends. The CDR3 covers 13 residues. Looked up from germline, CDR1 is SGDLS and CDR2 is YYNGEE. The CDR3 here is CASSVIVGDEQFF. CDR3 bases: TGTGCCAGCAGCGTAATTGTAGGTGATGAGCAGTTCTTC.

The chain has TRBV5-4 and TRBJ2-7, with 11 bases matching TRBD2. Germline values: CDR1 SGHNT, CDR2 YYREEE (reference sequence). There are 16 residues in the CDR3. V lost 0 bases, J lost 3 bases, and 5 bases stayed unmatched. The CDR3 sequence: CASSLGTSGPGYEQYF. CDR3 DNA: TGTGCCAGCAGCTTGGGGACTAGCGGGCCTGGCTACGAGCAGTACTTC.

The chain combines TRBV27 with TRBJ2-2, with 10 bases that match TRBD1. The CDR3 extends over 16 amino acids. CDR1 MNHEY and CDR2 SMNVEV come from the germline V gene (reference sequence). V trimming: 6 bases; J trimming: 1 base; junction bases outside the gene matches: 5. CDR3 residues: CASSWGQGKNTGELFF. CDR3 DNA sequence: TGTGCCAGCAGCTGGGGACAGGGGAAGAACACCGGGGAGCTGTTTTTT.

The chain carries TRBV18 and TRBJ2-5; weak D call: TRBD2 (6 bases). This CDR3 has 12 amino acids. Germline CDR1 and CDR2: KGHSH and LQKENI. Trimming removed 6 bases from V and 4 bases from J, with 9 bases in between. The CDR3 sequence is CASSAGIETQYF. As DNA, the CDR3 is TGTGCCAGCTCTGCGGGAATAGAGACCCAGTACTTC.

As for this clone: A read error may produce the germline difference seen at one junction end. CDR3 sequence: CASTRRLTDYGYTF. In DNA form, the CDR3 reads TGTGCCAGCACAAGACGCCTGACGGACTACGGCTACACCTTC. This chain uses TRBV2 with TRBJ1-2; D remains ambiguous. Germline V gives CDR1 SNHLY, CDR2 FYNNEI. CDR3 size: 14 residues.

This clone was detected a few times. V gene TRBV27 combines with J gene TRBJ1-1; the D gene is possibly TRBD1 (5 bases). The germline V and J ends were trimmed by 0 bases and 0 bases, with 8 bases remaining between them. In germline, CDR1 is MNHEY, CDR2 SMNVEV (reference sequence). The CDR3 contains 15 residues. Written as DNA, the CDR3 is TGTGCCAGCAGTTTATCGGGGACGGTGAACACTGAAGCTTTCTTT. Encoded protein: CASSLSGTVNTEAFF.

This CDR3 reads CASSGGSTGANVLTF. The CDR3 DNA sequence: TGTGCCAGTAGTGGGGGATCTACTGGGGCCAACGTCCTGACTTTC. The chain joins TRBV19 to TRBJ2-6, with D perhaps assigned TRBD1 or TRBD2 (5 bases each). Trimming cost V 5 bases and J 2 bases, with 10 bases left between them. The germline gives CDR1 LNHDA, CDR2 SQIVND (reference sequence). The CDR3 has 15 residues.

This clone was detected a few times. Other DNA variants within this sample encode the same CDR3. The CDR3 loop reads CAWSVDRGDYGYTF. CDR3 coding DNA: TGTGCCTGGAGTGTGGATAGGGGTGACTATGGCTACACCTTC. V usage is TRBV30 and J usage is TRBJ1-2; D is perhaps TRBD1 (5 bases). The CDR3 has 14 amino acids. Trimming took 0 bases from V and 3 from J, leaving 11 bases between them. Looked up from germline, CDR1 is GTSNPN and CDR2 is SVGIG (reference sequence). The full variable domain, its missing parts supplied by reference TRBV30 and TRBJ1-2, is SQTIHQWPATLVQPVGSPLSLECTVEGTSNPNLYWYRQAAGRGLQLLFYSVGIGQISSEVPQNLSASRPQDRQFILSSKKLLLSDSGFYLCAWSVDRGDYGYTFGSGTRLTVV.

This chain uses TRBV29-1 with TRBJ1-5, with 10 bases aligning to TRBD1. CDR1 is SQVTM and CDR2 is ANQGSEA in the germline V gene. CDR3 length: 15 amino acids. Trimming at V came to 6 bases and at J to 3 bases, leaving 8 bases not matched to a gene. Here the CDR3 reads CSVRETGGVNQPQHF. The CDR3 nucleotides read TGCAGCGTAAGGGAGACAGGGGGCGTCAATCAGCCCCAGCATTTT.

V and J are TRBV27 and TRBJ2-3, with D unclear. Germline V gene data show CDR1 as MNHEY and CDR2 as SMNVEV (reference sequence). The CDR3 has 13 amino acids. Trimming took off 2 bases at V and 10 bases at J, with 13 bases between the two ends. Here the CDR3 DNA reads TGTGCCAGCAGTTTAAAGGATCGCTTAGCGCAGTATTTT. Amino acids: CASSLKDRLAQYF.

There are a few counts of this clone. The rearrangement links TRBV9 to TRBJ2-7; the match to TRBD2 covers 7 bases. This CDR3 spans 15 amino acids. V was pared by 0 bases and J by 4 bases, with 7 bases of the junction left unmatched. Germline assignment: CDR1 SGDLS and CDR2 YYNGEE. As DNA, the CDR3 is TGTGCCAGCAGCGTAGTTCTAGCGGACTGTTACGAGCAGTACTTC. Translated: CASSVVLADCYEQYF.